A selection of T cell receptor beta chains follows, all from one sample in a study of T cells after yellow fever vaccination. Via MiXCR, TCRdb re-called the 5' RACE reads, giving one row per CDR3 protein. Among some 300,000 distinct CDR3 sequences listed, 8.7% were seen once. Source: CD4+ T cells sorted from PBMCs, taken 5 days after the yellow fever booster vaccination. All receptors derive from a man aged 18 to 29 who received the YFV17D yellow fever vaccine. Both conserved end residues are part of each CDR3. Each record gives: CDR3 protein, CDR3 DNA, J gene, V gene, D gene, clone size. A D gene is named only where the DNA matches it firmly. Rows may omit the clone size; those that give it use once, few, many or a size class.

CDR3 protein: CATSGGQGVNQPQHF; CDR3 DNA: TGTGCCACCAGCGGCGGACAGGGGGTCAATCAGCCCCAGCATTTT; J gene: TRBJ1-5; V gene: TRBV15; D gene: TRBD1; clone size: NA
CDR3 protein: CSAPERTSGNTIYF; CDR3 DNA: TGCAGTGCCCCCGAACGGACTTCGGGAAACACCATATATTTT; J gene: TRBJ1-3; V gene: TRBV20-1; D gene: NA; clone size: NA
CDR3 protein: CASSYRVNEQFF; CDR3 DNA: TGTGCCAGCAGTTACAGGGTTAATGAGCAGTTCTTC; J gene: TRBJ2-1; V gene: TRBV6-2/TRBV6-3; D gene: NA; clone size: NA
CDR3 protein: CASSSTGTSGGQQFF; CDR3 DNA: TGCGCCAGCAGCTCCACCGGGACTAGCGGGGGGCAGCAGTTCTTC; J gene: TRBJ2-1; V gene: TRBV5-1; D gene: TRBD2; clone size: NA
CDR3 protein: CASSPLDRGYNEQFF; CDR3 DNA: TGCGCCAGCAGCCCCCTCGACCGGGGATATAATGAGCAGTTCTTC; J gene: TRBJ2-1; V gene: TRBV4-1; D gene: NA; clone size: many
CDR3 protein: CASRFLPGSNYGYTF; CDR3 DNA: TGCGCCAGCAGATTCCTACCGGGAAGTAACTATGGCTACACCTTC; J gene: TRBJ1-2; V gene: TRBV5-1; D gene: NA; clone size: once
CDR3 protein: CASSSAGRERYEQYF; CDR3 DNA: TGTGCCAGCAGCTCCGCGGGGAGGGAGCGGTACGAGCAGTACTTC; J gene: TRBJ2-7; V gene: TRBV7-2; D gene: TRBD2; clone size: few
CDR3 protein: CASSWAAAGANVLTF; CDR3 DNA: TGCGCCAGCAGCTGGGCCGCAGCTGGGGCCAACGTCCTGACTTTC; J gene: TRBJ2-6; V gene: TRBV5-1; D gene: NA; clone size: many
CDR3 protein: CASSQVLGTTSYNEQFF; CDR3 DNA: TGCGCCAGCAGCCAAGTCTTGGGAACTACGTCCTACAATGAGCAGTTCTTC; J gene: TRBJ2-1; V gene: TRBV4-3; D gene: NA; clone size: many
CDR3 protein: CSARDMKPREQFF; CDR3 DNA: TGCAGTGCTAGAGATATGAAGCCTCGGGAGCAGTTCTTC; J gene: TRBJ2-1; V gene: TRBV20-1; D gene: NA; clone size: few
CDR3 protein: CASSPGTNTGELFF; CDR3 DNA: TGTGCTAGCAGCCCCGGCACGAACACCGGGGAGCTGTTTTTT; J gene: TRBJ2-2; V gene: TRBV5-1; D gene: NA; clone size: many